This TCR beta chain was observed in a study of blood T cell repertoires in COVID-19 (dated by TCRdb to 2019 to 2021). Background for the entire study: The collaborator samples originated in the United States, Italy and Spain and spanned the acute and convalescent phases of COVID-19. The material from the prospective study consisted of cDNA or gDNA derived from T cells, B-cell-depleted T cells, or PBMCs. Subjects who had been exposed to COVID-19, were actively infected with it, or had recovered from it provided the deeply sampled blood TCRbeta repertoires that made up the dataset. The repertoires were released in a freely available public database meant as a resource for research on the immune response to SARS-CoV-2. The samples were drawn from the first 160 participants of the ongoing ImmuneRACE study and from over 950 subjects provided by 6 global collaborators. Sample metadata almost always included a de-identified subject ID, COVID-19 status, age in years and sex. HLA class I and class II types, where available, came from metadata supplied by the sample provider rather than from assay-based typing. The paper as a whole reports these results and caveats: How much clinical and demographic metadata was included differed by source and by participant, and the metadata was provided uncurated.

The collaborating institutions used their own protocols to collect whole blood in K2EDTA tubes. For TCRbeta analysis, collaborators shipped samples in one of three forms: frozen whole blood, isolated PBMCs, or DNA extracted from either of those sample types. The immunoSEQ Assay, a bias-controlled multiplex PCR, was used to amplify TCRbeta CDR3 regions from genomic DNA. Regarding the original processing steps: Within the assay, amplification of reference gene primers was used to estimate how many nucleated cells each sample contained. To quantify the absolute abundance of each unique TCRbeta CDR3 rearrangement, sequence reads were collapsed and filtered. For each sample, productive Simpson clonality was calculated by taking the square root of Simpson's diversity index across productive rearrangements. The table was pulled from immuneACCESS by TCRdb, which kept in-frame rearrangements only. Such tables lose some clones; where checked, under half of the loss comes from unresolved V genes, and the rest has no known cause. That table supplies the V and J calls and clone size; D and trimming were determined from the DNA. The sample contains more than 150,000 clones, around 84% of them found a single time. Around 15% of the sample goes to the ten largest clones.

Concerning this clone itself: Its antigen specificity is not known. No per-base quality is available; no much larger clone lies one base away.

From a lookup of the germline V gene, CDR1 and CDR2 are MNHEY and SVGEGT. Taken from cysteine to phenylalanine, the CDR3 has 11 residues. Just the 33-base CDR3 DNA is kept, in frame starting at base 1. Trimming costs V 5 bases and J 3 bases, and their ends lie 5 bases apart. This receptor was identified in a man under 40 with active or convalescent COVID-19. The chain is made from TRBV6-2 or TRBV6-3 and TRBJ2-7; no D gene call is confident. Sequences were obtained from peripheral blood. The sequenced DNA: TGTGCCAGCAGTGTTCTCTACGAGCAGTACTTC. It translates as CASSVLYEQYF.